A single sample gave rise to the 27 T cell receptor beta chains below, sequenced in a study of regulatory and conventional T cells in RAG deficiency. Profiling relied on immunoSEQ multiplex PCR, and the TCRdb table lists in-frame clones only, not all of them. The table lists tens of thousands of clones, approximately 89% of them singletons. This same sample was also part of a study on regulatory T cells. As reported in that work: The primer mix had 52 TRBV and 13 TRBJ primers.

Sample: CD8+ T cells sorted from blood. The receptor source for this set is a human donor in good health.

This clone was detected only a few times. This chain uses TRBV19 with TRBJ1-2; D gene uncertain. Per the germline V gene, CDR1 is LNHDA and CDR2 is SQIVND (reference sequence). V gave up 5 bases and J gave up 8 bases, with 15 bases separating them. The CDR3 runs 13 residues. DNA of the CDR3: TGTGCCAGTAGTGGCGGTTGGGGAAGCGGCTACACCTTC. Its translation is CASSGGWGSGYTF. Looking up the rest from reference TRBV19 and TRBJ1-2 gives the full variable domain: DGGITQSPKYLFRKEGQNVTLSCEQNLNHDAMYWYRQDPGQGLRLIYYSQIVNDFQKGDIAEGYSVSREKKESFPLTVTSAQKNPTAFYLCASSGGWGSGYTFGSGTRLTVV.

The chain employs TRBV28 and TRBJ1-4; possible D gene TRBD1, 6 bases. CDR3 size: 14 residues. The germline V gene encodes CDR1 MDHEN and CDR2 SYDVKM. Between the trimmed V and J ends, which lost 5 bases and 4 bases, there was a span of 11 bases. CDR3 sequence (DNA): TGTGCCAGCAGTCTGCGACAGGTTAATGAAAAACTGTTTTTT. It yields the protein CASSLRQVNEKLFF.

In nucleotides, the CDR3 is TGTGCCAGCAGTGAAGCGGCTAGAAAGTACAATGAGCAGTTCTTC. Translating it yields CASSEAARKYNEQFF. This chain joins TRBV6-1 and TRBJ2-1; D gene uncertain. This CDR3 comprises 15 residues. V shed 0 bases and J shed 4 bases, with 10 bases lying between them. Germline CDR1 and CDR2: MNHNS and SASEGT.

The chain uses TRBV19 and TRBJ2-3; TRBD1 might be the D (5 bases). Germline CDR1 LNHDA, CDR2 SQIVND (reference sequence). Trimming pared 3 bases from V and 3 bases from J, leaving 10 bases between. The CDR3 is 14 residues long. The CDR3 reads CASSMSRATDTQYF. The CDR3 DNA sequence: TGTGCCAGTAGTATGAGCAGGGCGACAGATACGCAGTATTTT.

The rearrangement uses TRBV2 and TRBJ1-4; D is ambiguous. The CDR3 totals 13 residues. The germline V gene has CDR1 SNHLY and CDR2 FYNNEI. V was shortened by 7 bases and J by 8 bases, with 14 bases between the two germline ends. This chain's CDR3 is CASKPHVREKLFF. CDR3 nucleotides: TGTGCCAGCAAGCCTCACGTACGGGAAAAACTGTTTTTT.

J is TRBJ1-1 and V is TRBV5-1; D perhaps matches TRBD1 (6 bases). CDR1 and CDR2 from the germline V gene are SGHRS and YFSETQ. The CDR3 runs 14 residues. The V end was cut by 1 base, the J end by 8 bases, with 15 bases between. In DNA form, the CDR3 reads TGCGCCAGCAGCTTGAGTCGATCGGACAGCGAAGCTTTCTTT. Encoded protein: CASSLSRSDSEAFF.

This chain uses TRBV29-1 with TRBJ1-1; 7 bases are a match to TRBD1. The CDR3 spans 11 residues. The germline V gene encodes CDR1 SQVTM and CDR2 ANQGSEA. With 6 bases clipped from V and 8 bases from J, the junction kept 6 bases outside the gene matches. CDR3 coding DNA: TGCAGCGTGATAGACAGGGAGGAAGCTTTCTTT. Translation: CSVIDREEAFF.

The chain links TRBV19 to TRBJ1-1, with unresolved D. CDR3 length: 14 residues. The V gene lost 2 bases and the J gene lost 8 bases, with 15 bases spanning the gap. CDR1 is LNHDA, CDR2 SQIVND, per germline (reference sequence). As DNA, the CDR3 is TGTGCCAGTAGTATACCGGGCCCCCAAGGGGAAGCTTTCTTT. Translating gives CASSIPGPQGEAFF.

V is TRBV7-9 and J is TRBJ1-2; no firm D call. Germline values: CDR1 SEHNR, CDR2 FQNEAQ (reference sequence). Trimming shortened V by 5 bases and J by 3 bases, and 10 bases separated the two germline ends. The CDR3 is 13 amino acids. CDR3 nucleotide sequence: TGTGCCAGCAGCGAGGACGGAGACTATGGCTACACCTTC. This translates into CASSEDGDYGYTF.

The chain is built from TRBV5-1 and TRBJ1-4; TRBD1 aligns across 10 bases. Looked up from germline, CDR1 is SGHRS and CDR2 is YFSETQ. The CDR3 spans 15 residues. Germline trimming cut 2 bases from V and 7 bases from J; bases unmatched to any gene: 5. The CDR3 is CASSFGTGEGEKLFF. The CDR3 DNA is TGCGCCAGCAGCTTTGGGACAGGGGAAGGTGAAAAACTGTTTTTT.

The gene calls are TRBV7-9 and TRBJ1-5; 8 bases agree with TRBD1. This CDR3 has 14 residues. Germline V gives CDR1 SEHNR, CDR2 FQNEAQ (reference sequence). V lost 4 bases to trimming and J lost 4 bases; unmatched junction nucleotides: 3. Here the CDR3 DNA reads TGTGCCAGCAGCTCCGGGACAGGAAATCAGCCCCAGCATTTT. Encoded protein: CASSSGTGNQPQHF. Using reference TRBV7-9 and TRBJ1-5 for the parts outside the CDR3, the full variable domain is DTGVSQNPRHKITKRGQNVTFRCDPISEHNRLYWYRQTLGQGPEFLTYFQNEAQLEKSRLLSDRFSAERPKGSFSTLEIQRTEQGDSAMYLCASSSGTGNQPQHFGDGTRLSIL.

The chain carries TRBV5-1 and TRBJ2-7; the D gene is possibly TRBD2 (6 bases). The V gene lost 4 bases and the J gene lost 4 bases, with 18 bases spanning the gap. The CDR3 spans 15 residues. The germline CDR1 and CDR2 sequences are SGHRS and YFSETQ. CDR3 amino acids: CASSPIGSGGYEQYF. CDR3 coding DNA: TGCGCCAGCAGCCCAATCGGTAGCGGAGGATACGAGCAGTACTTC.

This clone has just one count. This chain uses TRBV2 with TRBJ2-4; D may be TRBD1 or TRBD2 (5 bases each). V was cut by 7 bases and J by 0 bases, with 16 bases left in between. CDR3 length: 16 residues. Germline values: CDR1 SNHLY, CDR2 FYNNEI. The CDR3 here is CASTGRLGEAKNIQYF. In nucleotides, the CDR3 is TGTGCCAGCACCGGCCGGTTGGGGGAAGCCAAAAACATTCAGTACTTC.

The chain links TRBV7-9 to TRBJ1-1, with 8 bases identical to TRBD1. The CDR3 has 12 residues. The junction had 2 bases not matched to a gene; V was cut back by 3 bases and J by 8 bases. Germline V gives CDR1 SEHNR, CDR2 FQNEAQ (reference sequence). In DNA, the CDR3 is TGTGCCAGCAGCTTGGGACAGGCGGAAGCTTTCTTT. As protein: CASSLGQAEAFF.

This clone has just a few counts. V and J are TRBV7-2 and TRBJ1-3; no clear D gene. CDR1 and CDR2 (germline): SGHTA, FQGNSA. This CDR3 contains 14 residues. The germline V and J ends were trimmed by 1 base and 2 bases, with 6 bases remaining between them. CDR3 DNA sequence: TGTGCCAGCAGCTTAGGAGGGCCTGGAAACACCATATATTTT. Its translation is CASSLGGPGNTIYF.

The chain combines TRBV6-5 with TRBJ1-1; 8 bases line up with TRBD1. The CDR3 extends over 15 amino acids. Unmatched junction bases numbered 8, after V lost 4 bases and J lost 4 bases. Germline CDR1 is MNHEY and CDR2 is SVGAGI. The CDR3 DNA is TGTGCCAGCAGTTCCTTCGGACAGGGTGCCACTGAAGCTTTCTTT. The encoded protein is CASSSFGQGATEAFF.

The genes are TRBV7-2 and TRBJ2-1; D perhaps matches TRBD1 (5 bases). This CDR3 spans 15 amino acids. The V gene lost 1 base and the J gene lost 3 bases, with 10 bases spanning the gap. Germline CDR1 and CDR2: SGHTA and FQGNSA. The CDR3 region is CASSLDSDSYNEQFF. DNA of the CDR3: TGTGCCAGCAGCTTAGATTCCGACAGCTACAATGAGCAGTTCTTC.

The chain couples TRBV27 to TRBJ2-3, with D maybe TRBD2 (7 bases). The CDR3 spans 15 residues. V shed 8 bases and J shed 3 bases, with 18 bases lying between them. Germline lookup yields CDR1 MNHEY and CDR2 SMNVEV (reference sequence). The CDR3 region is CASSKGGGGTDTQYF. The CDR3 bases are TGTGCCAGCTCTAAGGGGGGGGGCGGAACAGATACGCAGTATTTT.

The gene calls are TRBV6-1 and TRBJ2-7, with 9 bases fitting TRBD1. The CDR3 contains 16 residues. Germline CDR1 reads MNHNS; CDR2 reads SASEGT. V dropped 5 bases and J dropped 6; count of bases not matched to a gene: 14. The CDR3 loop is CASSQDPGTGSSEQYF. The DNA of the CDR3 is TGTGCCAGCAGTCAAGACCCCGGGACAGGGTCGTCCGAGCAGTACTTC.

The V call is TRBV27, the J call TRBJ1-1, with 8 bases matching TRBD1. Losses at the gene ends were 1 base for V and 4 bases for J; bases not matched to a gene: 2. Germline V lookup: CDR1 MNHEY, CDR2 SMNVEV (reference sequence). There are 14 residues in the CDR3. CDR3 nucleotide sequence: TGTGCCAGCAGTTTATACACAGGGGGCACTGAAGCTTTCTTT. Amino acid sequence: CASSLYTGGTEAFF.

V gene TRBV7-9 combines with J gene TRBJ2-1, with 10 bases aligning to TRBD2. Germline-derived CDR1 and CDR2 are SEHNR and FQNEAQ (reference sequence). This CDR3 contains 17 residues. V lost 0 bases to trimming and J lost 5 bases; unmatched junction nucleotides: 7. The CDR3 sequence is CASSLATTSGADNEQFF. The CDR3 DNA sequence: TGTGCCAGCAGCTTAGCCACAACTAGCGGGGCTGACAATGAGCAGTTCTTC. Drawing the rest from reference TRBV7-9 and TRBJ2-1, the complete variable domain is DTGVSQNPRHKITKRGQNVTFRCDPISEHNRLYWYRQTLGQGPEFLTYFQNEAQLEKSRLLSDRFSAERPKGSFSTLEIQRTEQGDSAMYLCASSLATTSGADNEQFFGPGTRLTVL.

This clone is a singleton in its sample. The CDR3 DNA follows: TGCGCCAGCAGCAGAGGACAGGGCTACGAGCAGTACTTC. Its translation: CASSRGQGYEQYF. V usage is TRBV4-1 and J usage is TRBJ2-7; 8 nucleotides match TRBD1. V lost 5 bases, J lost 3 bases, and 3 bases stayed unmatched. The CDR3 spans 13 residues. From germline, CDR1 is MGHRA and CDR2 YSYEKL.

This clone occurred once. The chain links TRBV2 to TRBJ1-1; D call uncertain. Trimming shortened V by 1 base and J by 11 bases, and 11 bases separated the two germline ends. This CDR3 is 12 amino acids long. Germline-derived CDR1 and CDR2 are SNHLY and FYNNEI. Here the CDR3 reads CASSEGLGRAFF. DNA for the CDR3: TGTGCCAGCAGTGAAGGGTTAGGGAGGGCTTTCTTT.

The chain links TRBV30 to TRBJ1-2, with D perhaps TRBD1 (6 bases). V was cut by 5 bases and J by 0 bases, with 16 bases left in between. Germline lookup yields CDR1 GTSNPN and CDR2 SVGIG (reference sequence). The CDR3 length is 15 residues. The CDR3 is CAWGSPNRANYGYTF. The CDR3 DNA reads as TGTGCCTGGGGGTCCCCCAACAGGGCTAACTATGGCTACACCTTC.

V usage is TRBV28 and J usage is TRBJ1-6; perhaps TRBD1 as D (6 bases). The CDR3 contains 16 residues. CDR1 is MDHEN, CDR2 SYDVKM, per germline. V was cut by 6 bases and J by 5 bases, with 17 bases left in between. The CDR3 spells CASSYGGRINNSPLHF. The CDR3 DNA is TGTGCCAGCAGCTATGGGGGGCGAATCAATAATTCACCCCTCCACTTT.

The chain has TRBV5-5 and TRBJ2-7; 9 nucleotides align to TRBD1. The V gene's germline CDR1 is SGHKS and CDR2 YYEKEE (reference sequence). The CDR3 has 18 residues. The J segment lost 2 bases and the V segment lost 1 base, leaving 13 bases of the junction unmatched. The CDR3 spells CASSLKAWFGQGTYEQYF. CDR3 in DNA: TGTGCCAGCAGCTTGAAAGCTTGGTTTGGACAGGGGACCTACGAGCAGTACTTC.

The chain carries TRBV6-4 and TRBJ2-3; 7 bases agree with TRBD2. The CDR3 is 16 amino acids. The germline CDR1 and CDR2 sequences are MRHNA and SNTAGT. The ends lost 2 bases at V and 4 bases at J; junction bases unmatched: 9. The CDR3 loop is CASSDEAGSGADTQYF. The CDR3 DNA reads as TGTGCCAGCAGTGACGAGGCAGGGAGCGGGGCAGATACGCAGTATTTT.